The rows below give T cell receptor beta chains drawn from one sample of a study of response to subunit inactivated influenza vaccine. Each CDR3 protein is one row after TCRdb ran MiXCR on the RT-PCR reads. The data hold over 800,000 distinct CDR3 sequences, with 21% observed a single time. The sequences come from PBMCs from blood, collected 5 to 6 days after vaccination. The receptors here all came from a man aged 50-60 years who received an inactivated influenza vaccine. The CDR3 runs from the conserved cysteine through the conserved F or W. Fields, in order: J gene, clone size, D gene, V gene, CDR3 DNA, CDR3 protein. D genes are given only for firm matches. A row's size may be missing; if present it is once, few, many or a size class.

j_gene: TRBJ1-2
abundance: -
d_gene: -
v_gene: TRBV21-1
CDR3nt: TGTGCCAGCAGCAAAGATAGACAGCCCTATGGCTACACCTTC
CDR3aa: CASSKDRQPYGYTF

j_gene: TRBJ1-6
abundance: many
d_gene: -
v_gene: TRBV6-1
CDR3nt: TGTGCCAGCAGTACCGGATCGATATATAATTCACCCCTCCACTTT
CDR3aa: CASSTGSIYNSPLHF

j_gene: TRBJ2-5
abundance: -
d_gene: TRBD2
v_gene: TRBV28
CDR3nt: TGTGCCAGCAGTTTTCCCCTAGCGGGAGATGAGACCCAGTACTTC
CDR3aa: CASSFPLAGDETQYF

j_gene: TRBJ2-7
abundance: few
d_gene: -
v_gene: TRBV12-3/TRBV12-4
CDR3nt: TGTGCCAGCAGCCCTACGCGGACAGCCCTCTACGAGCAGTACTTC
CDR3aa: CASSPTRTALYEQYF

j_gene: TRBJ2-2
abundance: few
d_gene: -
v_gene: TRBV4-2
CDR3nt: TGTGCCAGCAGCCAGACTGCCGGGATCCTCGGCGGGGAGCTGTTTTTT
CDR3aa: CASSQTAGILGGELFF

j_gene: TRBJ2-1
abundance: many
d_gene: -
v_gene: TRBV7-7
CDR3nt: TGTGCCAGCAGCCCTCGCAGAAGCGGTGAGCAGTTCTTC
CDR3aa: CASSPRRSGEQFF

j_gene: TRBJ2-1
abundance: few
d_gene: -
v_gene: TRBV24-1
CDR3nt: TGTGCCACCAGTGACGACATAAATGAGCAGTTCTTC
CDR3aa: CATSDDINEQFF

j_gene: TRBJ2-7
abundance: few
d_gene: TRBD1
v_gene: TRBV7-2
CDR3nt: TGTGCCAGCAGCCACCGGACAGGGGGCTTCTACGAGCAGTACTTC
CDR3aa: CASSHRTGGFYEQYF

j_gene: TRBJ2-3
abundance: -
d_gene: -
v_gene: TRBV7-2
CDR3nt: TGTGCCAGCAGCTTCCATAGGGGCGGAAGGAGGACAGATACGCAGTATTTT
CDR3aa: CASSFHRGGRRTDTQYF

j_gene: TRBJ1-5
abundance: few
d_gene: -
v_gene: TRBV7-9
CDR3nt: TGTGCCAGCAGCTTAGCGACGGGGGCCAATCAGCCCCAGCATTTT
CDR3aa: CASSLATGANQPQHF

j_gene: TRBJ1-3
abundance: few
d_gene: -
v_gene: TRBV4-1
CDR3nt: TGCGCCAGCAGCCAACTTCGGCAGGCCTCCTCTGGAAACACCATATATTTT
CDR3aa: CASSQLRQASSGNTIYF